This record covers a single TCR beta chain. These data come from a study of blood T cell repertoires in COVID-19. The V gene end was trimmed by 5 bases and the J gene end by 9 bases; junction bases not matched to a gene: 11. The CDR3 sequence is 16 residues long. Germline CDR1 is MGHRA and CDR2 is YSYEKL. The table came from immunoSEQ multiplex PCR; TCRdb's copy has only in-frame clones and leaves some out. This table holds 35,000 to 45,000 clones, more than 70% found once. This chain joins TRBV4-1 and TRBJ2-1, with TRBD2 matching over 12 bases. Sequencing was done on a sample of peripheral blood. The receptor's source is a man between 65 and 85 years old with acute or convalescent COVID-19. The CDR3 DNA reads TGCGCCAGCAGCTTGACGACTAGCGGGAGTGTTAGTGAGCAGTTCTTC. Encoded protein: CASSLTTSGSVSEQFF.